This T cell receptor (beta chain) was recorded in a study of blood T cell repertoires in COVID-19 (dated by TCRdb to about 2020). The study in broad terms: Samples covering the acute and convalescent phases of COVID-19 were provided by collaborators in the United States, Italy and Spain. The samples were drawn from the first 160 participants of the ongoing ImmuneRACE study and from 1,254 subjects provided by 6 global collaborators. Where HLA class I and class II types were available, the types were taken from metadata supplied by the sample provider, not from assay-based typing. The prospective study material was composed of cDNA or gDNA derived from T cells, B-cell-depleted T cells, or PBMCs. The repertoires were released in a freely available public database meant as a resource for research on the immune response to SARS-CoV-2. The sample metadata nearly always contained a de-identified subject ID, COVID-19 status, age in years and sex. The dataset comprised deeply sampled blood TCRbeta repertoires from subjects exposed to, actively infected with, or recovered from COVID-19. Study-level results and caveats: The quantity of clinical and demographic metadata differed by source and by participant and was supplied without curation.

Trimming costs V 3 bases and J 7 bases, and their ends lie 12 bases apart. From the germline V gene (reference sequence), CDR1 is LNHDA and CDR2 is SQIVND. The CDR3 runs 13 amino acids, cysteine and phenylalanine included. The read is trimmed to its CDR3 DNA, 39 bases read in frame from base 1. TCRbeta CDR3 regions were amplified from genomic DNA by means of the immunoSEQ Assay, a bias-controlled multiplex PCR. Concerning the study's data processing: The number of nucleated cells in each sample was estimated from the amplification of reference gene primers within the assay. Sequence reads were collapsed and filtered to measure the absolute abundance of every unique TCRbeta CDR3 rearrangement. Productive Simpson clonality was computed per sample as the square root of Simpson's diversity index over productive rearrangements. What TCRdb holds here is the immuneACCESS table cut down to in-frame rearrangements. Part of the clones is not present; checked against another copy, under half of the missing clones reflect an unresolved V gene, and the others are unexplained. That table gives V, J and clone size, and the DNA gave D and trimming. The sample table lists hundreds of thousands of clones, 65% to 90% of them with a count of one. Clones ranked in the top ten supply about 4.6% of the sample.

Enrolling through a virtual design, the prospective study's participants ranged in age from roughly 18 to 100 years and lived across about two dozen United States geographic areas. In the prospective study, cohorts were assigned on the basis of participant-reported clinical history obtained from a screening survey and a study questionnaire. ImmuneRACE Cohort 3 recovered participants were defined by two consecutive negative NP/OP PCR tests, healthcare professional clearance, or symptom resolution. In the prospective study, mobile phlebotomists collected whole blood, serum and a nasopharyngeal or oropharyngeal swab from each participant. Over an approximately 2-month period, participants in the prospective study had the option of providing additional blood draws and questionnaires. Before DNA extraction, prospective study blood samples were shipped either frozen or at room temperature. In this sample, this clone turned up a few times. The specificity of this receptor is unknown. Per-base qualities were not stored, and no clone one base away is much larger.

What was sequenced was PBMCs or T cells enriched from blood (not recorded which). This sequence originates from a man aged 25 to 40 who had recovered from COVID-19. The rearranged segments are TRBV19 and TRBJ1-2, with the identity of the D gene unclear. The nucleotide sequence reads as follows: TGTGCCAGTAGTATGACTAGATCGACTGGCTACACCTTC. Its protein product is CASSMTRSTGYTF.